The source of this T cell receptor (beta chain) is a study of blood T cells in healthy people across ages. A sample-barcoded 5' primer and a J-beta primer mix were used in a second PCR of about 6 to 12 cycles. Each TCR beta cDNA got a 12-nucleotide random molecular identifier. TCRdb itself ran the 5' RACE reads through MiXCR, one entry per CDR3 protein. There are more than 1 million distinct CDR3 sequences in the sample; 45% occur only once, and 18% lies in the top ten. This clonotype was found a few times. The antigen is undetermined. General observations from the study: When one million T cells were used, diversity estimates were thought to be underestimates.

This CDR3 spans 18 amino acids. V shed 0 bases, J shed 6 bases, and the junction held 9 bases outside the gene matches. Germline CDR1 is LGHDT and CDR2 is YNNKEL (reference sequence). The chain links TRBV3-1 to TRBJ2-1, with 12 positions matching TRBD2. The sequence was collected from a woman in her sixties in good health. The sequenced material came from blood. In DNA, the CDR3 is TGTGCCAGCAGCCAAGAAACCCCCGGACTAGCGGGACGCAATGAGCAGTTCTTC. This translates into CASSQETPGLAGRNEQFF.